The following is a T cell receptor (beta chain) sequence with its context. Its target is unknown. There are 18 residues in the CDR3. The V and J ends lost 6 bases and 3 bases, in that order; junction bases with no gene match: 12. The germline V gene encodes CDR1 LGHNT and CDR2 FRNRAP. The sample belongs to a study of cytomegalovirus exposure and HLA in healthy donors. Study-wide results and caveats: Investigators reported 150 to 200 TCR beta chains as tied to cytomegalovirus.

PCR used 60 Vbeta primers and 13 Jbeta primers. TCRdb keeps only in-frame clones here, not all; method: immunoSEQ multiplex PCR. The repertoire holds 150,000 to 200,000 clones, with 70% to 80% as singletons. Material: PBMCs. The V gene is TRBV12-5, the J gene TRBJ2-2, with TRBD2 matching over 11 bases. The TCR sequence derives from a woman under 40 in good health and CMV-seropositive. The CDR3 loop reads CASGRQSSGGADTGELFF. In DNA, the CDR3 is TGTGCTAGTGGCCGACAAAGTAGCGGGGGGGCCGACACCGGGGAGCTGTTTTTT.